This T cell receptor beta chain was recovered during a study of CD8+ T cells in alopecia areata. Study-wide background: The drug, oral tofacitinib, was given to treated patients at 5 to 10 mg twice daily. Findings and caveats of the study: Across lesional scalp, and particularly alopecia totalis/universalis, clonality surpassed that of normal scalp. There were also resident alphabeta T cells of normal skin sequenced in scalp samples.

With regard to this clone: No antigen is known for it.

Reverse transcribed after extraction, RNA yielded cDNA as the sequencing template. The protocol was immunoSEQ multiplex PCR, while the TCRdb copy is restricted to in-frame clones and leaves out a portion. The sample records approximately 180,000 clones, approximately 59% being singletons. There are 11 residues in the CDR3. V lost 4 bases, J lost 4 bases, and 7 bases lay in between. Looked up from germline, CDR1 is SQVTM and CDR2 is ANQGSEA. Collected material from alopecia areata patients comprised lesional scalp punch biopsies and peripheral blood. The sequenced sample was CD4+ T cells sorted from blood, obtained at week 0. The chain couples TRBV29-1 to TRBJ1-2; the D is unclear. The sequence was collected from a human donor with alopecia areata. The CDR3 loop reads CSVVYIYGYTF. CDR3 bases: TGCAGCGTTGTCTACATCTATGGCTACACCTTC.